This T cell receptor (beta chain) was documented in a study of blood T cells in healthy people across ages. Sample-barcoded 5' priming and a J-beta primer mix drove a second PCR of 7 to 11 cycles. Using its own MiXCR run on the 5' RACE reads, TCRdb lists one record per CDR3 protein. The sample holds 900,000 to 950,000 distinct CDR3 sequences, around 29% seen once. This clonotype was observed many times. The CDR3 contains 12 residues. Per germline, CDR1 LGHDT and CDR2 YNNKEL (reference sequence). V dropped 3 bases and J dropped 7 bases, with 9 bases sitting between them. A further study also used this sample, focusing on T cells of mothers and their children. That study adds: About 3.1 million TCR beta reads per child versus over 9 million per mother.

The receptor comes from a woman aged 40 to 49 in good health. J is TRBJ1-2 and V is TRBV3-1; D gene ambiguous. Specimen: blood. The CDR3 DNA follows: TGTGCCAGCAGCCATAGAGGCTCTGGCTACACCTTC. It codes for CASSHRGSGYTF.